The clone carrying this T cell receptor beta chain was picked up many times. Its antigen is not known. The data belong to a study of CD8 T cells in ankylosing spondylitis. Whole-study findings and limits: Characteristic of ankylosing spondylitis blood, it appeared, was a TCR beta motif comprising about eight highly homologous variants. Matched ankylosing spondylitis synovial fluid reportedly showed significant enrichment of disease-linked clones.

The CDR3 loop spans 15 amino acids. After removal of 3 bases from V and 8 bases from J, the junction contained 3 bases not matched to a gene. One entry per CDR3 protein, called by TCRdb with MiXCR from the 5' RACE reads. The sample yields about 340,000 distinct CDR3 sequences, 7% to 9% seen once. This clonotype was sampled from a male donor with ankylosing spondylitis. The V and J genes are TRBV12-3 or TRBV12-4 and TRBJ2-1; TRBD2 agrees at 14 bases. Sequencing input: blood, either unsorted or a sorted T cell fraction (not recorded which). The CDR3 reads CASSFGTSGRYEQFF. CDR3 bases: TGTGCCAGCAGTTTCGGGACTAGCGGGAGATATGAGCAGTTCTTC.